Presented here are 4 T cell receptor beta chains from one specimen sequenced in a study of post-analysis software for immune sequencing data. Antigens for these TCRs are unknown. General study results and limits: Several TRBV segments were more frequent in patients than controls; TRBV5-6, TRBV5-1 and TRBV20-1 belonged to this group.

Built from TCR beta cDNA, the libraries had unique molecular identifiers in them. One entry per CDR3 protein, called by TCRdb with MiXCR from the PCR reads. Of about 400,000 distinct CDR3 sequences in the sample, roughly 38% are singletons; the top ten hold 13%. Sequenced material: blood. These TCRs come from a girl aged 10 to 17 with multiple sclerosis.

The V gene is TRBV28, the J gene TRBJ1-1; D unresolved. From germline, CDR1 is MDHEN and CDR2 SYDVKM. The CDR3 length is 15 residues. The V end was cut by 4 bases, the J end by 4 bases, with 16 bases between. CDR3 DNA: TGTGCCAGCAGTTCTTCTGAAAGGGCGAGCACTGAAGCTTTCTTT. It is translated as CASSSSERASTEAFF.

In this sample, this clonotype turned up many times. The V gene is TRBV7-6, the J gene TRBJ2-5, with D uncertain. Trimming pared 1 base from V and 1 base from J, leaving 7 bases between. From germline, CDR1 is SGHVS and CDR2 FNYEAQ. There are 14 residues in the CDR3. CDR3 DNA sequence: TGTGCCAGCAGCTTAGTTGCGGCCCAAGAGACCCAGTACTTC. Translating gives CASSLVAAQETQYF.

This clonotype occurred a few times. The chain recombines TRBV7-9 with TRBJ1-2, with 11 nucleotides matching TRBD1. With V trimmed by 5 bases and J by 6 bases, 8 bases remained unmatched. CDR1 is SEHNR and CDR2 is FQNEAQ in the germline V gene (reference sequence). CDR3 length equals 15 residues. The CDR3 here is CASSARGQGANGYTF. Here the CDR3 DNA reads TGTGCCAGCAGCGCAAGAGGACAGGGGGCAAATGGCTACACCTTC.

Of note for this clonotype: Being one base from a much bigger clone, this may be a read error. This chain joins TRBV24-1 and TRBJ1-5; D call uncertain. CDR3 length: 15 amino acids. Germline V gene lookup returns CDR1 KGHDR and CDR2 SFDVKD. The CDR3 DNA reads as TGTGCCACCAGTGATCAGGCGGAGGTTAATCAGTCCCAGCATTTT. This translates into CATSDQAEVNQSQHF.